This T cell receptor (beta chain) is from a study of tumor-infiltrating lymphocytes in oesophageal squamous cell carcinoma. TCRdb processed the PCR reads anew with MiXCR; each CDR3 protein has one entry. The data hold approximately 12,000 distinct CDR3 sequences, with around 53% observed a single time. Germline-derived CDR1 and CDR2 are SGHTA and FQGNSA. This CDR3 comprises 13 residues. V was trimmed by 6 bases and J by 3 bases, leaving 11 bases between them. What was sequenced was esophageal tumor tissue. This receptor was obtained from a male donor with esophageal squamous cell carcinoma. This chain uses TRBV7-2 with TRBJ1-1, with unresolved D. CDR3 bases: TGTGCCAGCAGTTCCCAGACTTACACTGAAGCTTTCTTT. It is translated as CASSSQTYTEAFF.